This T cell receptor beta chain was sequenced for a study of T cells after yellow fever vaccination. Overall study findings and caveats: Booster samples showed a return of most primary-vaccination clones (about 96% CD4, about 87% CD8). The secondary response was weaker but peaked faster, day 5 versus 15.

Comments on this clonotype: Its antigen is as yet unknown.

Via MiXCR, TCRdb re-called the 5' RACE reads, giving one row per CDR3 protein. This sample carries some 200,000 distinct CDR3 sequences, 3% to 3.5% of them seen once, and the ten largest clones take around 3.3%. The sequences come from CD4+ T cells sorted from PBMCs, collected 10 days after the yellow fever booster vaccination. The receptor was derived from a man younger than 30 who received the YFV17D yellow fever vaccine.

The CDR3 is CSVRGTENTEAFF. As DNA, the CDR3 is TGCAGCGTCCGCGGGACGGAGAACACTGAAGCTTTCTTT. V and J are TRBV29-1 and TRBJ1-1; possibly TRBD1 for D (5 bases). V was clipped by 6 bases and J by 1 base, with 12 bases between them. Germline loops: CDR1 SQVTM, CDR2 ANQGSEA. The CDR3 contains 13 residues.